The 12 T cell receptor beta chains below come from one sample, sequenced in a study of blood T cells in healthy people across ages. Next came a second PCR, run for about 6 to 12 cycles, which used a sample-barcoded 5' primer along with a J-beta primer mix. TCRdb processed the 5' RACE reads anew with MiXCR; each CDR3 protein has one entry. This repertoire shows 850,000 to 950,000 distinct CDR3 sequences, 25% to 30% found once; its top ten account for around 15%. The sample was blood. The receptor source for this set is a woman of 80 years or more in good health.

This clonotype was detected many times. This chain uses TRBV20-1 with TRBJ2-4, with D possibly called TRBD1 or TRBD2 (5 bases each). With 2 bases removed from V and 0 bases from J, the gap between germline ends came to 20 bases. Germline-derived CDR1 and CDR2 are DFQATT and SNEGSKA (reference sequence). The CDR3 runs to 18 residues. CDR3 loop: CSARPQGSRAVAKNIQYF. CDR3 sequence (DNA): TGCAGTGCTAGACCCCAGGGTAGCCGAGCGGTAGCCAAAAACATTCAGTACTTC.

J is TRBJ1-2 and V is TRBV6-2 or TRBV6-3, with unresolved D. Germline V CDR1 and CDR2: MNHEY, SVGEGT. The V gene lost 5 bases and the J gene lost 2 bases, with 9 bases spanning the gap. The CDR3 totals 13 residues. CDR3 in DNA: TGTGCCAGCAGTAAGGACGGAAACTATGGCTACACCTTC. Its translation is CASSKDGNYGYTF.

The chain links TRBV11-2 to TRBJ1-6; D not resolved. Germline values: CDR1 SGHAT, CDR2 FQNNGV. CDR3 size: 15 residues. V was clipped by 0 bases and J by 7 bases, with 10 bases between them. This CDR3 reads CASSLELGQNSPLHF. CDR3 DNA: TGTGCCAGCAGCTTAGAGCTGGGTCAAAATTCACCCCTCCACTTT.

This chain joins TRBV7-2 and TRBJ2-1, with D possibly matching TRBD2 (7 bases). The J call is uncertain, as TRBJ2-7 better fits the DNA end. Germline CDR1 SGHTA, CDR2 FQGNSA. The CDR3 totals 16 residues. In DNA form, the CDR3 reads TGTGCCAGCAGCTTAGCGTGGGGGGGCTCCTACAATGAGCAGTACTTC. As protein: CASSLAWGGSYNEQYF.

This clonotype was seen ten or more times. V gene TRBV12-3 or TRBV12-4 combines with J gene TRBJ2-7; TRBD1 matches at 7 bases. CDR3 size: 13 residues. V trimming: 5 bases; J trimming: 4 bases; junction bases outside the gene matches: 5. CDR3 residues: CASSRQGRYEQYF. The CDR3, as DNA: TGTGCCAGCAGTCGACAGGGAAGGTACGAGCAGTACTTC.

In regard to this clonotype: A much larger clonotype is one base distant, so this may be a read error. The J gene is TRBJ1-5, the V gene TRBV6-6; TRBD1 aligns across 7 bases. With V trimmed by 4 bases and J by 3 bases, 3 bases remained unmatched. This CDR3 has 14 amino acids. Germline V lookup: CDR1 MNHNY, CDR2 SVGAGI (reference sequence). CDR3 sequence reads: CASSSGQVNQPQHF. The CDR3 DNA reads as TGTGCCAGCAGTTCCGGACAGGTCAATCAGCCCCAGCATTTT.

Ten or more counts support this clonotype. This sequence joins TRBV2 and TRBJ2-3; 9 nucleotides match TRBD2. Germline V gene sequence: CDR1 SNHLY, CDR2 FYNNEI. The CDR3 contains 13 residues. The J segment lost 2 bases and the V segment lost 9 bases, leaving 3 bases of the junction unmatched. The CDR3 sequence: CASKREATDTQYF. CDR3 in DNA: TGTGCCAGTAAGCGGGAGGCCACAGATACGCAGTATTTT.

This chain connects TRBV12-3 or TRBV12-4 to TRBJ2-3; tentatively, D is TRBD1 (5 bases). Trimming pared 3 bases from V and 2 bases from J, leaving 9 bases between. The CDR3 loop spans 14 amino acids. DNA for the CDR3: TGTGCCAGCAGTTTTGGACAACCCACAGATACGCAGTATTTT. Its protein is CASSFGQPTDTQYF.

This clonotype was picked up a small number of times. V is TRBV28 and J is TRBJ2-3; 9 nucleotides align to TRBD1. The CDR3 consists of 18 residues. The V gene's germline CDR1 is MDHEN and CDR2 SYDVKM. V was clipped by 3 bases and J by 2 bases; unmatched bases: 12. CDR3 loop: CASSFDSGQGHITDTQYF. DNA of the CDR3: TGTGCCAGCAGTTTCGATAGCGGACAGGGGCATATCACAGATACGCAGTATTTT.

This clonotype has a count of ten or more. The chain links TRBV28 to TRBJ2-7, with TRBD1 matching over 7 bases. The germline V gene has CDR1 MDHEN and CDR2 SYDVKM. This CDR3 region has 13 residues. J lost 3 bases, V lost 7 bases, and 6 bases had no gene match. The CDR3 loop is CASIQPGGYEQYF. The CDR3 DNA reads TGTGCCAGCATCCAGCCAGGGGGCTACGAGCAGTACTTC.

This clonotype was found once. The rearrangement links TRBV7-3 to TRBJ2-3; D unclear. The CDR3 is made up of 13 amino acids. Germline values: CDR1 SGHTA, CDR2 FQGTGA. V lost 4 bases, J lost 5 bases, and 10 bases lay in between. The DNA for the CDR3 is TGTGCCAGCAGCTCCGTAGGGAAAGATACGCAGTATTTT. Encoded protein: CASSSVGKDTQYF.

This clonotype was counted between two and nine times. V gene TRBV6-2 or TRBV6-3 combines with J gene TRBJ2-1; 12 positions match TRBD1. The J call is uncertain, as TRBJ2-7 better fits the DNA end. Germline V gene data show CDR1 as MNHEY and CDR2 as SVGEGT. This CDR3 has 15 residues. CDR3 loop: CASSTGTGGFNEQYF. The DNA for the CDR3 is TGTGCCAGCAGCACCGGGACAGGGGGCTTCAATGAGCAGTACTTC.